These 5 T cell receptor beta chains came from one sample sequenced in a study of regulatory T cells in long-lasting Graves disease (dated by TCRdb to the early 2020s). Libraries were constructed by multiplex PCR. Sequencing was carried out with an Illumina HiSeq 4000. To build TCR beta libraries, CDR3 regions were amplified by Arm-PCR using iRepertoire HTBI primers. TCRdb passed the public sequencing reads through fastp at Q25 and MiXCR, retaining productive beta sequences. Entries are consolidated by CDR3 protein sequence, retaining the most common genes and DNA. This sample gives roughly 420,000 distinct CDR3 sequences in total; about 14% of them show up just once. The ten largest make up approximately 17% of the sample. Taken with the paper, the label for time point translates to: newly diagnosed GD, antithyroid drugs for less than 3 months. For both TCR sequencing and RNA sequencing, RNA was extracted from PBMCs using TRIzol.

Another study also made use of these data, one on T cells in Graves' hyperthyroidism and ophthalmopathy.

This specimen was peripheral blood mononuclear cells (PBMCs), taken at new diagnosis, from a patient treated with antithyroid drugs. These receptors all stem from a woman aged 45-59 years with Graves disease. Donor details come from another sample of the same person, matched by shared clones.

This clonotype has at least ten counts. The chain uses TRBV7-8 and TRBJ1-1; D may be TRBD1 (6 bases). V was clipped by 1 base and J by 1 base, with 7 bases between them. The CDR3 spans 14 residues. Germline V gives CDR1 SGHVS, CDR2 FQNEAQ. The CDR3 DNA reads as TGTGCCAGCAGCTTAGGGGGGCCGAACACTGAAGCTTTCTTT. It is translated as CASSLGGPNTEAFF. The whole variable domain, remainder taken from reference TRBV7-8 and TRBJ1-1, is GAGVSQSPRYKVAKRGQDVALRCDPISGHVSLFWYQQALGQGPEFLTYFQNEAQLDKSGLPSDRFFAERPEGSVSTLKIQRTQQEDSAVYLCASSLGGPNTEAFFGQGTRLTVV.

On this clonotype itself: Possible read error: a much larger clone is one base away. This chain joins TRBV5-1 and TRBJ2-1, with D tentatively TRBD1 (6 bases). Germline V gene sequence: CDR1 SGHRS, CDR2 YFSETQ. The CDR3 extends over 16 amino acids. V lost 0 bases and J 9 bases, leaving 19 bases between the germline ends. CDR3 in DNA: TGCGCCAGCAGCTTGGCCGATAATACAGGGTTGGGTGAGCAGTTCTTC. Protein sequence: CASSLADNTGLGEQFF.

This sequence joins TRBV7-6 and TRBJ2-4, with 8 bases identical to TRBD2. CDR1 is SGHVS, CDR2 FNYEAQ, per germline. The CDR3 consists of 16 residues. The ends lost 5 bases at V and 1 base at J; junction bases unmatched: 7. Here the CDR3 DNA reads TGTGCCAGCAGCCCAAACCAGCGGGAGGCCAAAAACATTCAGTACTTC. The encoded protein is CASSPNQREAKNIQYF.

This clonotype has a handful of counts. V usage is TRBV3-1 and J usage is TRBJ2-4, with D possibly TRBD2 on 6 matching bases. V lost 0 bases, J lost 3 bases, and 18 bases lay in between. CDR1 and CDR2 (germline): LGHDT, YNNKEL (reference sequence). This CDR3 is 18 amino acids long. The CDR3 nucleotides read TGTGCCAGCAGCCAAGAATATTGGCGGGACGGGGGCAAAAACATTCAGTACTTC. This sequence encodes CASSQEYWRDGGKNIQYF.

This clonotype was picked up a small number of times. The V and J genes are TRBV6-1 and TRBJ2-7; 12 bases match TRBD2. The V gene's germline CDR1 is MNHNS and CDR2 SASEGT. The CDR3 spans 16 residues. The V and J ends lost 7 bases and 4 bases, in that order; junction bases with no gene match: 11. The CDR3 sequence: CASTSELAGGPYEQYF. The CDR3 bases are TGTGCCAGCACCTCCGAGCTAGCGGGAGGGCCTTACGAGCAGTACTTC.